These 23 T cell receptor beta chains were all obtained from the same sample, sequenced in a study of shared clonotypes between healthy human individuals. Profiled with immunoSEQ multiplex PCR; TCRdb holds only in-frame clones, not every one. The profile shows about 2.3 million clones, roughly 92% of them singletons. The sequencing sample was made of naive CD4+ T cells from PBMCs. The subset here: CD45RA+ positively selected. These receptors all come from a man younger than 35 in good health. Some clones in this sample may be carry-over from other donors' samples.

In this sample, this clone turned up a few times. The chain employs TRBV10-3 and TRBJ2-7; 7 bases line up with TRBD1. Germline values: CDR1 ENHRY, CDR2 SYGVKD. J gave up 5 bases and V 10 bases, and 5 bases lay outside the gene matches. This CDR3 spans 11 amino acids. This chain's CDR3 is CATGQVHEQYF. In nucleotides, the CDR3 is TGTGCCACAGGACAGGTGCACGAGCAGTACTTC.

The chain employs TRBV6-8 and TRBJ2-2; TRBD2 agrees at 9 bases. Germline V gene data show CDR1 as MNHGY and CDR2 as SAAAGT. Trimming at V came to 7 bases and at J to 6 bases, leaving 6 bases not matched to a gene. The CDR3 totals 14 residues. The CDR3 sequence: CASKTSGSPGELFF. The CDR3 DNA reads TGTGCCAGCAAGACTAGCGGTTCCCCCGGGGAGCTGTTTTTT.

The chain uses TRBV5-4 and TRBJ2-3; D remains ambiguous. The CDR3 covers 15 residues. V lost 4 bases to trimming and J lost 2 bases, with 14 bases between them. Per the germline V gene, CDR1 is SGHNT and CDR2 is YYREEE (reference sequence). The CDR3 DNA follows: TGTGCCAGCAGCAGAGACCGTGCCTCCACAGATACGCAGTATTTT. The encoded protein is CASSRDRASTDTQYF.

This chain uses TRBV4-2 with TRBJ2-7, with 9 bases identical to TRBD1. The CDR3 spans 16 residues. Germline CDR1 and CDR2: LGHNA and YNFKEQ. V shed 3 bases and J 4 bases; nucleotides not matched to a gene: 10. The CDR3 region is CASSQGPDRGGYEQYF. CDR3 sequence (DNA): TGTGCCAGCAGCCAGGGCCCGGACAGGGGTGGGTACGAGCAGTACTTC.

This sequence joins TRBV7-8 and TRBJ1-4; TRBD1 might be the D (5 bases). The CDR3 is 16 amino acids. V was pared by 1 base and J by 8 bases, with 17 bases between. Germline V gives CDR1 SGHVS, CDR2 FQNEAQ. CDR3 nucleotides: TGTGCCAGCAGCTTAGTGTTCGGTAGGGGAAGGGAAAAACTGTTTTTT. Its protein product is CASSLVFGRGREKLFF.

CDR3 sequence (DNA): TGTGCCAGCAGCCAAGGGCGCTACCCTGGGGCTTTCTTT. Amino acids: CASSQGRYPGAFF. This rearrangement joins TRBV7-9 to TRBJ1-1, with unresolved D. The CDR3 runs 13 residues. Germline V gene lookup returns CDR1 SEHNR and CDR2 FQNEAQ (reference sequence). V lost 5 bases and J 11 bases, leaving 18 bases between the germline ends.

In this sample, this clone turned up a few times. The rearrangement links TRBV27 to TRBJ2-5; D is unresolved. Germline lookup yields CDR1 MNHEY and CDR2 SMNVEV (reference sequence). Trimming cost V 5 bases and J 0 bases, with 7 bases left between them. This CDR3 region has 13 residues. The CDR3 DNA is TGTGCCAGCAGTCCTCAGAACCAAGAGACCCAGTACTTC. It codes for CASSPQNQETQYF.

To note about this clone: Other DNA sequences in this sample translate to the same CDR3. V usage is TRBV5-1 and J usage is TRBJ1-5, with D possibly matching TRBD1 (6 bases). Germline values: CDR1 SGHRS, CDR2 YFSETQ. CDR3 length: 14 amino acids. The ends were cut back, 4 bases at V and 3 bases at J, with 11 bases in the middle. The CDR3 nucleotides are TGCGCCAGCAGCCCGACAGGTTTCAATCAGCCCCAGCATTTT. As protein: CASSPTGFNQPQHF. The full variable domain, with the rest looked up from reference TRBV5-1 and TRBJ1-5, is KAGVTQTPRYLIKTRGQQVTLSCSPISGHRSVSWYQQTPGQGLQFLFEYFSETQRNKGNFPGRFSGRQFSNSRSEMNVSTLELGDSALYLCASSPTGFNQPQHFGDGTRLSIL.

The chain is built from TRBV5-1 and TRBJ1-5, with 7 positions matching TRBD1. The CDR3 has 15 amino acids. Per the germline V gene, CDR1 is SGHRS and CDR2 is YFSETQ. V shed 4 bases and J 5 bases; nucleotides not matched to a gene: 9. The CDR3 reads CASSEGTESYQPQHF. DNA for the CDR3: TGCGCCAGCAGCGAGGGGACAGAGTCGTATCAGCCCCAGCATTTT.

The rearrangement links TRBV7-3 to TRBJ2-7; TRBD2 matches 11 bases. Germline V gene sequence: CDR1 SGHTA, CDR2 FQGTGA. The CDR3 has 14 amino acids. J gave up 3 bases and V 5 bases, and 3 bases lay outside the gene matches. The CDR3 loop is CASSTGLAGYEQYF. The DNA for the CDR3 is TGTGCCAGCAGCACCGGACTAGCGGGCTACGAGCAGTACTTC.

The sample holds one count of this clone. This chain links TRBV9 with TRBJ2-7; the match to TRBD2 covers 13 bases. This CDR3 contains 20 residues. V lost 0 bases, J lost 4 bases, and 16 bases stayed unmatched. Germline CDR1 SGDLS, CDR2 YYNGEE. In nucleotides, the CDR3 is TGTGCCAGCAGCGTAGGGGATGGAACTAGCGGGAGGGCCACTGCGTACGAGCAGTACTTC. Protein product: CASSVGDGTSGRATAYEQYF.

The V call is TRBV28, the J call TRBJ1-1; D gene unclear. Looked up from germline, CDR1 is MDHEN and CDR2 is SYDVKM. V was pared by 1 base and J by 0 bases, with 9 bases between. This CDR3 is 15 amino acids long. The CDR3 DNA reads as TGTGCCAGCAGTTTATATACCCTTATGAACACTGAAGCTTTCTTT. Amino acid sequence: CASSLYTLMNTEAFF.

The chain employs TRBV7-3 and TRBJ2-7; 12 bases are shared with TRBD2. CDR1 and CDR2 (germline): SGHTA, FQGTGA. V was pared by 2 bases and J by 5 bases, with 7 bases of the junction left unmatched. The CDR3 is made up of 16 amino acids. In DNA form, the CDR3 reads TGTGCCAGCAGCTTATCCCTAGCGGGAGGGTTCAACGAGCAGTACTTC. This encodes CASSLSLAGGFNEQYF.

This rearrangement joins TRBV7-6 to TRBJ2-7; the match to TRBD2 covers 16 bases. After removal of 0 bases from V and 3 bases from J, the junction contained 5 bases not matched to a gene. Germline assignment: CDR1 SGHVS and CDR2 FNYEAQ. The CDR3 covers 18 residues. Here the CDR3 reads CASSLAHGTSGRVYEQYF. As DNA, the CDR3 is TGTGCCAGCAGCTTAGCTCACGGGACTAGCGGGAGGGTCTACGAGCAGTACTTC.

V and J are TRBV10-1 and TRBJ1-5, with 7 bases matching TRBD1. This CDR3 spans 16 amino acids. CDR1 WNHNN and CDR2 SYGVQD come from the germline V gene (reference sequence). Trimming removed 10 bases from V and 2 bases from J; junction bases left unmatched: 14. The CDR3, as DNA: TGCGCCACCAAGAAAAAGACTACAGGGGGCAATCAGCCCCAGCATTTT. Its translation is CATKKKTTGGNQPQHF.

The chain joins TRBV28 to TRBJ2-1, with D perhaps given as TRBD1 or TRBD2 (6 bases each). This CDR3 has 19 residues. V lost 1 base and J 4 bases, leaving 23 bases between the germline ends. Looked up from germline, CDR1 is MDHEN and CDR2 is SYDVKM. CDR3 nucleotides: TGTGCCAGCAGTTTATACGATCCCTGGGGGCGGGAACAATACAATGAGCAGTTCTTC. It codes for CASSLYDPWGREQYNEQFF.

The CDR3 is CASSQGSTQYF. DNA for the CDR3: TGTGCCAGCAGCCAAGGTTCAACCCAGTACTTC. The V gene is TRBV14, the J gene TRBJ2-5, with no clear D. Trimming took off 1 base at V and 8 bases at J, with 5 bases between the two ends. This CDR3 region has 11 residues. Germline V gene sequence: CDR1 SGHDN, CDR2 FVKESK.

This clone showed up just a few times. The rearrangement joins TRBV6-5 to TRBJ1-5; D is ambiguous. V lost 5 bases and J lost 7, with 18 bases in between. Germline CDR1 is MNHEY and CDR2 is SVGAGI. The CDR3 is made up of 15 amino acids. CDR3 region: CASSRTTGRNQPQHF. In nucleotides, the CDR3 is TGTGCCAGCAGTCGGACGACCGGAAGGAACCAGCCCCAGCATTTT.

V is TRBV5-1 and J is TRBJ2-6; the D gene is possibly TRBD1 (6 bases). Germline loops: CDR1 SGHRS, CDR2 YFSETQ. The CDR3 totals 18 residues. Trimming cost V 0 bases and J 0 bases, with 13 bases left between them. The CDR3 nucleotides read TGCGCCAGCAGCTTGGCCTCAGGGGAAACCTCTGGGGCCAACGTCCTGACTTTC. It yields the protein CASSLASGETSGANVLTF.

Regarding this clone: Different DNA sequences within this sample yield the same CDR3. The chain is built from TRBV5-1 and TRBJ2-3, with 8 nucleotides matching TRBD1. The germline V gene has CDR1 SGHRS and CDR2 YFSETQ. The CDR3 extends over 16 amino acids. Losses at the gene ends were 0 bases for V and 3 bases for J; bases not matched to a gene: 6. The DNA for the CDR3 is TGCGCCAGCAGCTTGGGTGGACAGGGTAATACAGATACGCAGTATTTT. The encoded protein is CASSLGGQGNTDTQYF.

This sequence joins TRBV2 and TRBJ2-7, with 7 positions matching TRBD1. J gave up 2 bases and V 6 bases, and 4 bases lay outside the gene matches. The germline V gene has CDR1 SNHLY and CDR2 FYNNEI. This CDR3 has 13 amino acids. The CDR3 bases are TGTGCCAGCAGGGGACAGACACCCTACGAGCAGTACTTC. Amino acid sequence: CASRGQTPYEQYF.

The chain uses TRBV2 and TRBJ2-2, with a weak D call TRBD2 (5 bases). Per germline, CDR1 SNHLY and CDR2 FYNNEI. V lost 4 bases and J lost 5, with 11 bases in between. CDR3 length equals 14 residues. CDR3 nucleotides: TGTGCCAGCAGTGTTCGGGAAAAAACCGGGGAGCTGTTTTTT. Its protein product is CASSVREKTGELFF.

This clone has a single count. The chain combines TRBV4-3 with TRBJ2-7; a weak D match, TRBD2 (5 bases). Germline CDR1 and CDR2: LGHNA and YSLEER. Trimming took 4 bases from V and 0 from J, leaving 13 bases between them. The CDR3 is 15 amino acids. CDR3 in DNA: TGCGCCAGCAGCCTAGGACTTAGGAGCTCCTACGAGCAGTACTTC. Translating it yields CASSLGLRSSYEQYF.